This TCR beta chain came from a study of blood T cell repertoires in COVID-19. In the study overall: Specimens from acute and convalescent COVID-19 originated in the United States, Italy and Spain. The analysed material was cDNA or gDNA that came from T cells, B-cell-depleted T cells, or PBMCs.

Followed longitudinally, the Seattle patients had been enrolled during active infection. Per the authors' pipeline: Estimation of nucleated cell counts relied on the amplification of reference gene primers. Here immunoSEQ multiplex PCR was the method, and the copy in TCRdb shows in-frame clones only, minus some. The V and J calls and clone size come from that table; D and trimming were worked out from the DNA. Seen here are about 340,000 clones, 86% observed once, and the top ten hold roughly 7.1%. V was clipped by 8 bases and J by 1 base; unmatched bases: 17. The CDR3 contains 18 residues. Germline-derived CDR1 and CDR2 are SGHTA and FQGNSA.

The sequencing input was peripheral blood. The chain carries TRBV7-2 and TRBJ2-3; 8 bases fit TRBD2. This receptor was obtained from a woman aged 55-75 years with COVID-19, enrolled during active disease. CDR3 residues: CASLAQTLLAGRTDTQYF. CDR3 bases: TGTGCCAGCCTAGCTCAAACGTTGTTAGCGGGGCGCACAGATACGCAGTATTTT. Using reference TRBV7-2 and TRBJ2-3 for the parts outside the CDR3, the full variable domain is GAGVSQSPSNKVTEKGKDVELRCDPISGHTALYWYRQSLGQGLEFLIYFQGNSAPDKSGLPSDRFSAERTGGSVSTLTIQRTQQEDSAVYLCASLAQTLLAGRTDTQYFGPGTRLTVL.